This TCR beta chain emerged from a study of identical twins. Overall study results and limits: Twins showed weaker excess sharing in their beta out-of-frame sequences.

This clonotype was picked up many times. Its antigen is unidentified. The CDR3 runs to 14 residues. With 6 bases removed from V and 7 bases from J, the gap between germline ends came to 22 bases. Germline V lookup: CDR1 DFQATT, CDR2 SNEGSKA (reference sequence). Unique molecular identifiers were present on the cDNA, which also gained a universal primer site by template switching. MiXCR was run by TCRdb on the 5' RACE reads, yielding one entry per CDR3 protein. The sample includes hundreds of thousands of distinct CDR3 sequences, less than 25% of them seen just once. The sample was also reused in another study, on T cells expressing NK-cell markers. This second report adds: Sequencing of TCR beta repertoires drew on sorted CD3+CD56+NKG2C+, CD3+CD56+NKG2C- and CD3+CD56-NKG2C+ T cells. As a fraction of CD8+ T cells, dominant NKG2C+ clonotypes reached roughly 1.0-7.0% in 5 or 6 donors.

The chain has TRBV20-1 and TRBJ2-7; perhaps TRBD2 as D (5 bases). This receptor was identified in a woman aged 18-29 years in good health. Sequenced: CD4+ T cells sorted from blood. The CDR3 spells CSAVESRGLKEQYF. For the CDR3, the DNA is TGCAGTGCCGTGGAATCTCGGGGTTTGAAGGAGCAGTACTTC.